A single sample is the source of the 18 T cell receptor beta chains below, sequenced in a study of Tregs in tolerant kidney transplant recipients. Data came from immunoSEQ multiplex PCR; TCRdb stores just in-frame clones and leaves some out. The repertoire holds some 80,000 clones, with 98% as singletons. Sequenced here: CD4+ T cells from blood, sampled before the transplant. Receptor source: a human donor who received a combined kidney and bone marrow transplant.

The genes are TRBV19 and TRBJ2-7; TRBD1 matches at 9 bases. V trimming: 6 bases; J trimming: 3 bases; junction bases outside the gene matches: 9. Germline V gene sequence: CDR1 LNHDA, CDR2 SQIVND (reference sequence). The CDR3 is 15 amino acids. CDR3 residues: CASSQTGTGLYEQYF. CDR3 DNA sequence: TGTGCCAGTAGCCAAACCGGGACAGGGCTCTACGAGCAGTACTTC.

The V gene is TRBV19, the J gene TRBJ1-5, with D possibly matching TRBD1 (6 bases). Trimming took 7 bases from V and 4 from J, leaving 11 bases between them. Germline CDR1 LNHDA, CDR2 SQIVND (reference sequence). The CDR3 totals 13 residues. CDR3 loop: CASTYRDNQPQHF. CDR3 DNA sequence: TGTGCCAGTACCTACAGGGATAATCAGCCCCAGCATTTT.

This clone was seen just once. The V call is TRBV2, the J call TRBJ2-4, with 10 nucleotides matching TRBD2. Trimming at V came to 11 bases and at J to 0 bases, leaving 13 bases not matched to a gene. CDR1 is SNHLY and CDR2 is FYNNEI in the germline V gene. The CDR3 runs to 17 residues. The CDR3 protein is CACRGQLAGLAKNIQYF. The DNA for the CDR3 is TGTGCCTGCCGGGGGCAACTAGCGGGGTTAGCCAAAAACATTCAGTACTTC.

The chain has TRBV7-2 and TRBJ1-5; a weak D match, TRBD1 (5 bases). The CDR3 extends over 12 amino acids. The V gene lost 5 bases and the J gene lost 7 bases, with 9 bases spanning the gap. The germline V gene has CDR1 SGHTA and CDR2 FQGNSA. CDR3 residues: CASSNQGQPQHF. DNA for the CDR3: TGTGCCAGCAGCAACCAGGGCCAGCCCCAGCATTTT.

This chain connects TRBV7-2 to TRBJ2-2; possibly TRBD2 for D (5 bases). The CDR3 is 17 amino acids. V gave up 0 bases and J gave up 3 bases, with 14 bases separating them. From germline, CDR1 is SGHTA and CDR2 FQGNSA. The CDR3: CASSLARGFRYTGELFF. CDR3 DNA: TGTGCCAGCAGCTTAGCGCGAGGGTTTCGATACACCGGGGAGCTGTTTTTT.

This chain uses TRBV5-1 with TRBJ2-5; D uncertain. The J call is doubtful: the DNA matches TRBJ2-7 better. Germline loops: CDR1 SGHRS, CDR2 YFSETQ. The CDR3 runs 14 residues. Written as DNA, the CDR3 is TGCGCCAGCAGCTTGAGCAAACCAACCTACGAGCAGTACTTC. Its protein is CASSLSKPTYEQYF.

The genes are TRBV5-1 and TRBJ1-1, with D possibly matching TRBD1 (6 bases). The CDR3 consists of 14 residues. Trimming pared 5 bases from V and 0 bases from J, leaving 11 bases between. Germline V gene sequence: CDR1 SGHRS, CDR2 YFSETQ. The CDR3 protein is CASSKQGVNTEAFF. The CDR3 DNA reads TGCGCCAGCAGTAAACAGGGAGTGAACACTGAAGCTTTCTTT. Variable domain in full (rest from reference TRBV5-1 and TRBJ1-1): KAGVTQTPRYLIKTRGQQVTLSCSPISGHRSVSWYQQTPGQGLQFLFEYFSETQRNKGNFPGRFSGRQFSNSRSEMNVSTLELGDSALYLCASSKQGVNTEAFFGQGTRLTVV.

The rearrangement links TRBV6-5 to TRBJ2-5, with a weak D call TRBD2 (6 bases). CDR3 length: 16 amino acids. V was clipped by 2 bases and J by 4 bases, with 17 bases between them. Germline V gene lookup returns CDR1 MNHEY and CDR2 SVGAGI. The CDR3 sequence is CASSYAGPKNGETQYF. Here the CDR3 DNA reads TGTGCCAGCAGTTACGCGGGACCCAAGAATGGAGAGACCCAGTACTTC.

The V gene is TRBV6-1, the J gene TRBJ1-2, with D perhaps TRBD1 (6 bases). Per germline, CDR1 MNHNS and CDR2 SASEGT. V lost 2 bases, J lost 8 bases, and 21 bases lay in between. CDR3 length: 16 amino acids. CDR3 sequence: CASSERSPPGEVGYTF. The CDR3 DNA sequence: TGTGCCAGCAGTGAAAGGAGCCCCCCAGGGGAAGTAGGCTACACCTTC.

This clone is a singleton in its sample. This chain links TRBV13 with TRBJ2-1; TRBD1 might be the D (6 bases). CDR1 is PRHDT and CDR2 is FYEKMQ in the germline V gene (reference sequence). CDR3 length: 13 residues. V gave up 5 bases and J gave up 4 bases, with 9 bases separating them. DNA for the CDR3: TGTGCCAGCAGCGTGGACAGATACAATGAGCAGTTCTTC. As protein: CASSVDRYNEQFF.

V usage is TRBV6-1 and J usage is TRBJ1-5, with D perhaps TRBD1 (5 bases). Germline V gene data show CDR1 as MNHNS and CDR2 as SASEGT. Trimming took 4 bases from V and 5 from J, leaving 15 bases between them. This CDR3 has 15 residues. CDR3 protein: CASSGTTATYQPQHF. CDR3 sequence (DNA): TGTGCCAGCAGTGGGACGACAGCAACCTATCAGCCCCAGCATTTT.

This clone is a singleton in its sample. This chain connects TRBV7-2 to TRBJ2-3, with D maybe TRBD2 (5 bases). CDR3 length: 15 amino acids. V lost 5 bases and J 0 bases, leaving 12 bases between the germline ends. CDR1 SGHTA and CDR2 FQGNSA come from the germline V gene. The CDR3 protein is CASSPVGGSTDTQYF. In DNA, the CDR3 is TGTGCCAGCAGCCCCGTGGGCGGGAGCACAGATACGCAGTATTTT.

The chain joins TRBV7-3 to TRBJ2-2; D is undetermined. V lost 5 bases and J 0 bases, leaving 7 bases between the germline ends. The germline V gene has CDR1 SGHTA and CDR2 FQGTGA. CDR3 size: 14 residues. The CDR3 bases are TGTGCCAGCAGCCCCCCAACGAACACCGGGGAGCTGTTTTTT. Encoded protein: CASSPPTNTGELFF.

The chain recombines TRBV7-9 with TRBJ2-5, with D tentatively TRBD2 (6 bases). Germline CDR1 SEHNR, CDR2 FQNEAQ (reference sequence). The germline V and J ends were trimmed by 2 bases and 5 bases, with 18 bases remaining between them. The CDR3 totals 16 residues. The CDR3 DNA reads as TGTGCCAGCAGCTTAACCCTCGGCGTCCGGGAGGAGACCCAGTACTTC. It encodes CASSLTLGVREETQYF.

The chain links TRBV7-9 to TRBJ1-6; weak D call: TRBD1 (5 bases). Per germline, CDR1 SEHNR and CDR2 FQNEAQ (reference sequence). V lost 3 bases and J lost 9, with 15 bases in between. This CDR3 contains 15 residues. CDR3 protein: CASSLFSSGISPLHF. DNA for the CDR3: TGTGCCAGCAGCTTGTTCTCATCAGGGATTTCACCCCTCCACTTT.

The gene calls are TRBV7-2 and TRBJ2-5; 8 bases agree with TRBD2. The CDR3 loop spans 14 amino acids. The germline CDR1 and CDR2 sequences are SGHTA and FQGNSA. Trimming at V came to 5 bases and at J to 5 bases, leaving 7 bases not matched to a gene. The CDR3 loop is CASSLRAGVETQYF. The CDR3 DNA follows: TGTGCCAGCAGCCTCCGAGCGGGAGTTGAGACCCAGTACTTC.

Written as DNA, the CDR3 is TGCGCCAGCAGCTTTTCCCCGCTAGCGGGGGGATCCAACGAGCAGTACTTC. Protein product: CASSFSPLAGGSNEQYF. The chain employs TRBV5-1 and TRBJ2-7; TRBD2 matches at 11 bases. The CDR3 runs 17 residues. The junction had 12 bases not matched to a gene; V was cut back by 2 bases and J by 5 bases. The germline V gene encodes CDR1 SGHRS and CDR2 YFSETQ.

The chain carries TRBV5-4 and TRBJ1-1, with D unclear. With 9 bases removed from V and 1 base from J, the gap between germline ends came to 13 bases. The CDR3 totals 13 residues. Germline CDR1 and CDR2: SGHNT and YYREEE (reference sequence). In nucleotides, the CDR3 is TGTGCCACCAGGAGGGCGGAGAACACTGAAGCTTTCTTT. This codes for CATRRAENTEAFF.